The 27 T cell receptor beta chains presented below share a single source sample, sequenced in a study of human T cells and chemical hapten exposure. Time point in this sample: patch test 2, 6 weeks after DPC sensitization. Noted treatment: therapeutic diphenylcyclopropenone sensitization with weekly scalp DPC. TCRdb reprocessed the RACE reads via MiXCR and lists one record per CDR3 protein. This sample has about 69,000 distinct CDR3 sequences; around a tenth occur once, and the top ten carry around 6.8%. The input for sequencing was whole blood, taken in connection with sensitization to the hapten diphenylcyclopropenone (DPC). These receptors were taken from a woman in her forties or fifties with alopecia areata. Some clones in this sample may be carry-over from other donors' samples.

The CDR3 loop reads CASSPGLKAPNEQFF. Here the CDR3 DNA reads TGTGCCAGCAGCCCCGGGCTAAAGGCTCCTAATGAGCAGTTCTTC. This chain joins TRBV5-6 and TRBJ2-1, with D uncertain. V was pared by 4 bases and J by 7 bases, with 18 bases between. Per germline, CDR1 SGHDT and CDR2 YYEEEE. The CDR3 spans 15 residues.

Many counts were recorded for this clonotype. CDR3 bases: TGTGCCTGGAGTGCGACAGGGAAGGGCACTGAAGCTTTCTTT. Protein: CAWSATGKGTEAFF. This chain links TRBV30 with TRBJ1-1; TRBD1 aligns across 7 bases. CDR1 and CDR2 from the germline V gene are GTSNPN and SVGIG (reference sequence). V dropped 1 base and J dropped 4; count of bases not matched to a gene: 6. CDR3 length equals 14 residues.

This clonotype was picked up a small number of times. The chain has TRBV10-3 and TRBJ2-1, with 9 bases lining up with TRBD2. After removal of 7 bases from V and 8 bases from J, the junction contained 9 bases not matched to a gene. Germline V CDR1 and CDR2: ENHRY, SYGVKD. This CDR3 is built from 14 residues. Written as DNA, the CDR3 is TGTGCCATCAATCCTAGCGGGATCAATGATGAGCAGTTCTTC. Translated, it gives CAINPSGINDEQFF.

The chain employs TRBV9 and TRBJ1-1; no clear D. CDR3 size: 15 residues. V gave up 4 bases and J gave up 3 bases, with 16 bases separating them. The germline gives CDR1 SGDLS, CDR2 YYNGEE. Here the CDR3 reads CASSQIPSGYTEAFF. DNA for the CDR3: TGTGCCAGCAGCCAAATTCCTTCAGGATACACTGAAGCTTTCTTT.

This clonotype has at least ten counts. V and J are TRBV3-1 and TRBJ1-1; D remains unclear. The germline gives CDR1 LGHDT, CDR2 YNNKEL (reference sequence). CDR3 length: 15 amino acids. V was pared by 0 bases and J by 4 bases, with 12 bases between. As DNA, the CDR3 is TGTGCCAGCAGCCAAGATAGAGGTTGGACCACTGAAGCTTTCTTT. Translating gives CASSQDRGWTTEAFF.

This clonotype was picked up a small number of times. The CDR3 DNA sequence: TGCGCCAGCAGCGGCCCCAAAAACTTGCCGGGACAGAAGCTTAACGAGCAGTACTTC. Its translation: CASSGPKNLPGQKLNEQYF. The V gene is TRBV23-1, the J gene TRBJ2-7; 7 bases align to TRBD1. TRBV23-1 belongs to the ORF category, with a function that is uncertain. The CDR3 length is 19 residues. J lost 5 bases, V lost 6 bases, and 25 bases had no gene match.

This clonotype occurred many times. This sequence joins TRBV12-3 or TRBV12-4 and TRBJ2-7, with 7 bases identical to TRBD2. J gave up 3 bases and V 6 bases, and 8 bases lay outside the gene matches. The CDR3 extends over 14 amino acids. In DNA form, the CDR3 reads TGTGCCAGCAGGCCTGCGGGAGCACACTACGAGCAGTACTTC. Translating it yields CASRPAGAHYEQYF.

This clonotype has more than one count but fewer than ten. The V and J genes are TRBV6-1 and TRBJ1-5; a possible D gene is TRBD1 (5 bases). The V end was cut by 6 bases, the J end by 0 bases, with 9 bases between. This CDR3 region has 14 residues. CDR1 and CDR2 (germline): MNHNS, SASEGT. The CDR3, as DNA: TGTGCCAGCAGAAAGACAGATAGCAATCAGCCCCAGCATTTT. Encoded protein: CASRKTDSNQPQHF.

This clonotype has a count of ten or more. The chain recombines TRBV29-1 with TRBJ1-1; tentatively, D is TRBD1 (5 bases). With 6 bases removed from V and 4 bases from J, the gap between germline ends came to 18 bases. The germline V gene has CDR1 SQVTM and CDR2 ANQGSEA. CDR3 length: 14 residues. DNA of the CDR3: TGCAGCGTGGGGGAGCGGGGATGGGGCACTGAAGCTTTCTTT. It encodes CSVGERGWGTEAFF.

About this clonotype itself: One base away lies a much larger clone, so this may be a sequencing read error. V gene TRBV27 combines with J gene TRBJ2-3; D not resolved. The CDR3 totals 13 residues. The V end was cut by 6 bases, the J end by 1 base, with 8 bases between. In germline, CDR1 is MNHEY, CDR2 SMNVEV (reference sequence). The DNA for the CDR3 is TGTGCCAGCAGAATACATGGCACAGATACGCAGTATTTT. Translation: CASRIHGTDTQYF.

Concerning this clonotype itself: Since a much larger clone is just one base distant, this may be a read error. This chain joins TRBV20-1 and TRBJ2-2; 10 positions match TRBD2. The CDR3 covers 17 residues. Per germline, CDR1 DFQATT and CDR2 SNEGSKA (reference sequence). The CDR3 DNA reads TGCAGAGCAGAGAATTGGCTAGCGGGAGTCAAGACCGGGGAGCTGTTTTTT. It yields the protein CRAENWLAGVKTGELFF.

In this sample, this clonotype turned up a few times. The chain joins TRBV2 to TRBJ2-7; D possibly corresponds to TRBD2 (5 bases). Germline values: CDR1 SNHLY, CDR2 FYNNEI. Trimming pared 10 bases from V and 0 bases from J, leaving 19 bases between. The CDR3 sequence is 15 residues long. The chain's CDR3 is CAILLRVTSSYEQYF. CDR3 in DNA: TGTGCCATCCTACTCCGTGTTACTAGCTCCTACGAGCAGTACTTC.

This clonotype was found a few times. This chain connects TRBV4-1 to TRBJ2-1; TRBD1 matches at 8 bases. Germline CDR1 is MGHRA and CDR2 is YSYEKL. This CDR3 is built from 15 residues. J lost 7 bases, V lost 0 bases, and 5 bases had no gene match. The CDR3 nucleotides read TGCGCCAGCAGCCAAGATTCAGGGGGCTGGAATGAGCAGTTCTTC. It specifies CASSQDSGGWNEQFF.

The rearrangement joins TRBV7-9 to TRBJ2-2; D is possibly TRBD2 (5 bases). This CDR3 is 15 amino acids long. Trimming pared 6 bases from V and 7 bases from J, leaving 18 bases between. The germline gives CDR1 SEHNR, CDR2 FQNEAQ (reference sequence). This chain's CDR3 is CASRQTSLGGGELFF. CDR3 nucleotides: TGTGCCAGCAGACAAACTAGTCTTGGTGGCGGGGAGCTGTTTTTT.

The CDR3 loop reads CSVEYGANEKLFF. In DNA form, the CDR3 reads TGCAGCGTTGAATATGGGGCTAATGAAAAACTGTTTTTT. This chain connects TRBV29-1 to TRBJ1-4, with no clear D. Germline CDR1 and CDR2: SQVTM and ANQGSEA. There are 13 residues in the CDR3. Trimming took off 2 bases at V and 3 bases at J, with 7 bases between the two ends.

The chain has TRBV5-1 and TRBJ2-3, with D possibly matching TRBD1 (5 bases). The V gene's germline CDR1 is SGHRS and CDR2 YFSETQ. CDR3 size: 15 residues. Trimming stripped 4 bases from V and 2 bases from J, with 14 bases between. The CDR3 reads CASSLLGHATDTQYF. CDR3 nucleotide sequence: TGCGCCAGCAGCCTGCTAGGACACGCCACAGATACGCAGTATTTT.

The table lists this clonotype with many counts. This sequence joins TRBV6-2 or TRBV6-3 and TRBJ2-7; 8 bases are shared with TRBD2. V shed 7 bases and J 4 bases; nucleotides not matched to a gene: 12. Looked up from germline, CDR1 is MNHEY and CDR2 is SVGEGT. The CDR3 is 15 amino acids. The CDR3 spells CASTASGRPYYEQYF. The DNA of the CDR3 is TGTGCCAGCACGGCCAGCGGGAGACCATATTACGAGCAGTACTTC.

In this sample, this clonotype turned up many times. V usage is TRBV20-1 and J usage is TRBJ2-5; either TRBD1 or TRBD2 may supply D (5 bases each). CDR3 length: 16 amino acids. CDR1 is DFQATT, CDR2 SNEGSKA, per germline (reference sequence). The ends were cut back, 3 bases at V and 4 bases at J, with 21 bases in the middle. The CDR3 region has the DNA TGCAGTGCTAGGGCTCTCAGCCCTACTGGGGGAGAGACCCAGTACTTC. The encoded protein is CSARALSPTGGETQYF.

Written as DNA, the CDR3 is TGTGCCAGTAAGCAAGGCCTCCACACTGAAGCTTTCTTT. Encoded protein: CASKQGLHTEAFF. V gene TRBV19 combines with J gene TRBJ1-1, with D unresolved. The germline V gene encodes CDR1 LNHDA and CDR2 SQIVND (reference sequence). There are 13 residues in the CDR3. Trimming shortened V by 7 bases and J by 3 bases, and 12 bases separated the two germline ends.

V gene TRBV19 combines with J gene TRBJ2-7, with D possibly matching TRBD1 (6 bases). Trimming removed 7 bases at V and 3 bases at J, with 13 bases between. CDR3 length equals 13 residues. Germline V lookup: CDR1 LNHDA, CDR2 SQIVND (reference sequence). CDR3 protein: CASNRGQLYEQYF. The CDR3 bases are TGTGCCAGTAATCGCGGACAGCTCTACGAGCAGTACTTC.

The CDR3 bases are TGTGCCAGCAGCTTGAGCGGGATACCCGACGATGAGCAGTTCTTC. Its translation: CASSLSGIPDDEQFF. The chain employs TRBV5-4 and TRBJ2-1; TRBD2 aligns across 7 bases. Trimming cost V 1 base and J 8 bases; bases outside gene matches: 9. This CDR3 region has 15 residues. Germline lookup yields CDR1 SGHNT and CDR2 YYREEE (reference sequence).

The sample holds many counts of this clonotype. V is TRBV28 and J is TRBJ2-7; D is uncertain. Trimming stripped 4 bases from V and 0 bases from J, with 10 bases between. This CDR3 is 14 amino acids long. Germline CDR1 reads MDHEN; CDR2 reads SYDVKM. CDR3: CASSSNWISYEQYF. CDR3 DNA: TGTGCCAGCAGTTCCAACTGGATCTCCTACGAGCAGTACTTC. Full variable domain (rest looked up from reference TRBV28 and TRBJ2-7): DVKVTQSSRYLVKRTGEKVFLECVQDMDHENMFWYRQDPGLGLRLIYFSYDVKMKEKGDIPEGYSVSREKKERFSLILESASTNQTSMYLCASSSNWISYEQYFGPGTRLTVT.

A few counts support this clonotype. The gene calls are TRBV12-3 or TRBV12-4 and TRBJ2-7, with D tentatively TRBD1 (6 bases). The CDR3 consists of 15 residues. Between the trimmed V and J ends, which lost 6 bases and 5 bases, there was a span of 20 bases. CDR3 in amino acids: CASRTGHHTGHEQYF. The CDR3 region has the DNA TGTGCCAGCAGGACGGGACACCACACGGGCCACGAGCAGTACTTC.

This clonotype came up many times. The chain couples TRBV29-1 to TRBJ1-1; D gene unclear. The CDR3 sequence is 12 residues long. Deletions cut 4 bases from V and 5 bases from J, with 11 bases between. Per germline, CDR1 SQVTM and CDR2 ANQGSEA. The CDR3 region has the DNA TGCAGCGTTGTGGCAGGCGAGACTGAAGCTTTCTTT. Its protein product is CSVVAGETEAFF.

This rearrangement joins TRBV18 to TRBJ1-4; D gene ambiguous. The CDR3 is 14 amino acids. Germline assignment: CDR1 KGHSH and CDR2 LQKENI. V lost 3 bases and J 0 bases, leaving 5 bases between the germline ends. CDR3 DNA sequence: TGTGCCAGCTCACCTCTGGCAACTAATGAAAAACTGTTTTTT. This sequence encodes CASSPLATNEKLFF.

This clonotype showed up many times. This chain links TRBV15 with TRBJ2-7; 8 bases align to TRBD2. The CDR3 length is 15 residues. The V segment lost 6 bases and the J segment 7 bases; nucleotides outside the gene matches: 14. The V gene's germline CDR1 is LNHNV and CDR2 YYDKDF (reference sequence). The chain's CDR3 is CATRRGTGGDGEQYF. In nucleotides, the CDR3 is TGTGCCACCAGGAGGGGTACGGGAGGGGACGGGGAGCAGTACTTC.

This clonotype came up many times. The V and J genes are TRBV18 and TRBJ2-1; 9 nucleotides match TRBD2. This CDR3 is built from 15 residues. J lost 0 bases, V lost 5 bases, and 2 bases had no gene match. Germline CDR1 and CDR2: KGHSH and LQKENI. CDR3 in amino acids: CASSGSGSSYNEQFF. The CDR3 DNA follows: TGTGCCAGCTCAGGTAGCGGGAGCTCCTACAATGAGCAGTTCTTC.